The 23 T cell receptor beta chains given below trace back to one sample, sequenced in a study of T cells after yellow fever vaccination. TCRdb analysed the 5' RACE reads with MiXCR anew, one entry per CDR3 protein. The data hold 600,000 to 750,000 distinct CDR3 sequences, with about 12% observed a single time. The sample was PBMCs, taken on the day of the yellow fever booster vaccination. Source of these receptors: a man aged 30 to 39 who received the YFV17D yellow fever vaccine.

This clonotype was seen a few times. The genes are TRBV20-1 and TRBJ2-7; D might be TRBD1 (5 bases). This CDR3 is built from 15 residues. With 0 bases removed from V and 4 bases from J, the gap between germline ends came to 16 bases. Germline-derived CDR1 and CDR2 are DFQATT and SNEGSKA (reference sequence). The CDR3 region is CSARERLDTPYEQYF. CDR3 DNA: TGCAGTGCTAGAGAGCGGTTGGACACCCCATACGAGCAGTACTTC.

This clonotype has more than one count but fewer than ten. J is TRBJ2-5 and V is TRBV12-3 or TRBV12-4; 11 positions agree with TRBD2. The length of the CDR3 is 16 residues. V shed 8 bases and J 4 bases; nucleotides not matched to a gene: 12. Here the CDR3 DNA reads TGTGCCAGCGCCCTGCCCACTAGCGGGAGAGGAGAGACCCAGTACTTC. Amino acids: CASALPTSGRGETQYF.

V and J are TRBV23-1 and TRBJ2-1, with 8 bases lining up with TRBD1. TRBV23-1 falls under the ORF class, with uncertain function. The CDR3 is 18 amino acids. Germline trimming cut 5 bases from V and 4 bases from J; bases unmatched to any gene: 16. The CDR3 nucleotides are TGCGCCAGCAGTATTTCGGACAGGGAAAAGCCGTTTTACAATGAGCAGTTCTTC. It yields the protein CASSISDREKPFYNEQFF.

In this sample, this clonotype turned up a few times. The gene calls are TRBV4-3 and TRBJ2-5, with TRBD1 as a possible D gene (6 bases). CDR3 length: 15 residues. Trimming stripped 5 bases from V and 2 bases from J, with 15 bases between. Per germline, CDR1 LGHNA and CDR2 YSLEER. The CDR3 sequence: CASSISRQVQETQYF. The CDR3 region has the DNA TGCGCCAGCAGCATCTCACGACAGGTTCAAGAGACCCAGTACTTC.

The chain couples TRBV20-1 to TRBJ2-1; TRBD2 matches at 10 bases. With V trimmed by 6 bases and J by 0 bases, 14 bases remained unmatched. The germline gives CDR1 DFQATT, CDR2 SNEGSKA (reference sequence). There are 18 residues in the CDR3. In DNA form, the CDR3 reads TGCAGTGCCCTTGACCAACTAGCGGGGTACACCTCCTACAATGAGCAGTTCTTC. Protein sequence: CSALDQLAGYTSYNEQFF.

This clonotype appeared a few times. CDR3: CASSPGQGRYTF. The CDR3 region has the DNA TGTGCCAGCAGCCCCGGACAGGGAAGGTACACCTTC. The V and J genes are TRBV6-5 and TRBJ1-2; 8 bases align to TRBD1. CDR1 is MNHEY, CDR2 SVGAGI, per germline. Trimming removed 6 bases from V and 11 bases from J; junction bases left unmatched: 8. The CDR3 loop spans 12 amino acids.

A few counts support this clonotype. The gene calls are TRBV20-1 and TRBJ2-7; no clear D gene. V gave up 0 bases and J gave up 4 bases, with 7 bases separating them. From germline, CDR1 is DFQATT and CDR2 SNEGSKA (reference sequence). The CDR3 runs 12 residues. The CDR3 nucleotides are TGCAGTGCTAGAGACCTTAAGTACGAGCAGTACTTC. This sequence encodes CSARDLKYEQYF.

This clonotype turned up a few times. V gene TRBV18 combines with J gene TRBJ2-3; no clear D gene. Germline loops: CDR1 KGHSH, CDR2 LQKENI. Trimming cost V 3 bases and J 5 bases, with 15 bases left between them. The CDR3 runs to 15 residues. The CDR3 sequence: CASSPASRPGDTQYF. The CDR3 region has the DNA TGTGCCAGCTCACCGGCCTCGCGGCCGGGAGATACGCAGTATTTT.

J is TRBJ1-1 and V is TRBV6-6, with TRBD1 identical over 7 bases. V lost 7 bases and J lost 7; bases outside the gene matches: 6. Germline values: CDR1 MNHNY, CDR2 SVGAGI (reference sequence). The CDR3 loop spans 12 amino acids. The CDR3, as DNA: TGTGCCAGCAAGACAGGGTACGGTGAAGCTTTCTTT. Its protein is CASKTGYGEAFF.

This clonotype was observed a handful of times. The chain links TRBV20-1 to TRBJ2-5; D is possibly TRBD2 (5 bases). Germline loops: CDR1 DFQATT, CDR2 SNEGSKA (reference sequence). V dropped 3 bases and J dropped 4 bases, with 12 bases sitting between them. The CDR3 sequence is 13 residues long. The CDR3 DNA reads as TGCAGTGCTAGCGGGAAGCGGTCAGAGACCCAGTACTTC. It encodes CSASGKRSETQYF.

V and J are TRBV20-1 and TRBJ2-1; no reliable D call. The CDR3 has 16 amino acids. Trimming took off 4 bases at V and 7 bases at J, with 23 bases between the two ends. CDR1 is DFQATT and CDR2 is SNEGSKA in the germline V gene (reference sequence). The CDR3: CSAIKAGPVGGNEQFF. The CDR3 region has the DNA TGCAGTGCTATCAAGGCCGGTCCCGTAGGCGGAAATGAGCAGTTCTTC.

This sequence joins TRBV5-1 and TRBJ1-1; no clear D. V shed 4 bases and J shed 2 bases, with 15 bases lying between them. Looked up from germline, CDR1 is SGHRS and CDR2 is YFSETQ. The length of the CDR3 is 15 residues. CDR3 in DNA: TGCGCCAGCAGCGCGGACGCCCGGGGAAACACTGAAGCTTTCTTT. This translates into CASSADARGNTEAFF.

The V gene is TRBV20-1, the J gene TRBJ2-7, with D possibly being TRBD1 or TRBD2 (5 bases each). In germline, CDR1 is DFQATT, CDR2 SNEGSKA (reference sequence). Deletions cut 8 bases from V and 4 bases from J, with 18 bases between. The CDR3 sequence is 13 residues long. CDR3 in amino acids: CSSRRDPGYEQYF. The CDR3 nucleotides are TGCAGTTCCCGCCGGGACCCCGGATACGAGCAGTACTTC.

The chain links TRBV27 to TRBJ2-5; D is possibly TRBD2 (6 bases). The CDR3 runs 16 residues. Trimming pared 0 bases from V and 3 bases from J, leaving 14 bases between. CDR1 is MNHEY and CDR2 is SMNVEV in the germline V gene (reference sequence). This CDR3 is CASSLSRGITEETQYF. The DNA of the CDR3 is TGTGCCAGCAGTTTATCACGCGGGATCACCGAAGAGACCCAGTACTTC.

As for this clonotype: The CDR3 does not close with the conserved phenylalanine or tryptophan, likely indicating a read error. The CDR3: CASSQDRTSWYNEQFL. CDR3 nucleotide sequence: TGTGCCAGCAGCCAAGATCGGACTAGTTGGTACAATGAGCAGTTCTTA. The chain couples TRBV14 to TRBJ2-1, with TRBD2 matching over 7 bases. Germline V gives CDR1 SGHDN, CDR2 FVKESK. V lost 0 bases, J lost 4 bases, and 6 bases stayed unmatched. The CDR3 covers 16 residues.

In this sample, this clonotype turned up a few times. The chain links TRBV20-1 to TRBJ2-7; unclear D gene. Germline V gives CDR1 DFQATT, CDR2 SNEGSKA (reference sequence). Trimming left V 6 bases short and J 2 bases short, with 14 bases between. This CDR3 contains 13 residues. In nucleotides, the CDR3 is TGCAGTGCCACCCCGTCGATAGCCTACGAGCAGTACTTC. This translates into CSATPSIAYEQYF.

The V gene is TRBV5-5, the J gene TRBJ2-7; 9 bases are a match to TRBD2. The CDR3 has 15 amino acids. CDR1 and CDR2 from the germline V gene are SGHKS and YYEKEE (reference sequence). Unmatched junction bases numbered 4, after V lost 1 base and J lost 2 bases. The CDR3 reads CASSLLGGGAYEQYF. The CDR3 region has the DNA TGTGCCAGCAGCTTGTTAGGCGGGGGGGCCTACGAGCAGTACTTC.

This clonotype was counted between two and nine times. The CDR3 is CASSARTGTGGNEQFF. DNA for the CDR3: TGTGCCAGCAGCGCTCGAACCGGGACAGGGGGCAATGAGCAGTTCTTC. V usage is TRBV11-2 and J usage is TRBJ2-1; 11 bases fit TRBD1. Germline V gene lookup returns CDR1 SGHAT and CDR2 FQNNGV. The CDR3 runs to 16 residues. The ends lost 5 bases at V and 6 bases at J; junction bases unmatched: 9.

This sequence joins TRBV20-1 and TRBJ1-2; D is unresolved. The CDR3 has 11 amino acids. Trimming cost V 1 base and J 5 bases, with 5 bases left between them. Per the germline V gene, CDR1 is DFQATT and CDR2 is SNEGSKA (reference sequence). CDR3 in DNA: TGCAGTGCTAGAGCGTCGTATGGCTACACCTTC. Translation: CSARASYGYTF.

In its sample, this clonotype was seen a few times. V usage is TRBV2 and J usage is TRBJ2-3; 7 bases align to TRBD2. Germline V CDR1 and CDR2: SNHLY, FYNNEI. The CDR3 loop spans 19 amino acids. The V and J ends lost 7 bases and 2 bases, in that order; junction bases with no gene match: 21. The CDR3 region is CASTPPWRESLPYTDTQYF. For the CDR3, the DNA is TGTGCCAGCACCCCACCCTGGCGGGAGTCTCTACCTTACACAGATACGCAGTATTTT. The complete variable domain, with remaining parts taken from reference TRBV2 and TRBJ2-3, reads EPEVTQTPSHQVTQMGQEVILRCVPISNHLYFYWYRQILGQKVEFLVSFYNNEISEKSEIFDDQFSVERPDGSNFTLKIRSTKLEDSAMYFCASTPPWRESLPYTDTQYFGPGTRLTVL.

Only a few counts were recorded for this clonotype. Written as DNA, the CDR3 is TGTGCCAGCAGCTTATGGCTAGCTGACGAGCAGTACTTC. This codes for CASSLWLADEQYF. The gene calls are TRBV5-5 and TRBJ2-7, with D perhaps TRBD2 (5 bases). The ends were cut back, 2 bases at V and 5 bases at J, with 11 bases in the middle. Per germline, CDR1 SGHKS and CDR2 YYEKEE (reference sequence). The CDR3 runs to 13 residues.

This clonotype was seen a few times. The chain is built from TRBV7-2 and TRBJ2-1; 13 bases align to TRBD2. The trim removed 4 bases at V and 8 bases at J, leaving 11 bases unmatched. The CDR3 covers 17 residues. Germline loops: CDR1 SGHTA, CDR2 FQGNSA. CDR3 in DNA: TGTGCCAGCAGCTCCCCGGGGACTAGCGGGATATCTCATGAGCAGTTCTTC. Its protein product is CASSSPGTSGISHEQFF.

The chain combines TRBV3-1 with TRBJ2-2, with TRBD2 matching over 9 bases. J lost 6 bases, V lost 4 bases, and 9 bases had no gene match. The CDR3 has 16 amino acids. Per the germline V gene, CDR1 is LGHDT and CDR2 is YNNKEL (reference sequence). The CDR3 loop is CASSPRGRAVAGELFF. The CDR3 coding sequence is TGTGCCAGCAGCCCCCGCGGGAGGGCCGTCGCCGGGGAGCTGTTTTTT.